This T cell receptor beta chain was profiled in a study of blood T cell repertoires in COVID-19. The overall study: From the United States, Italy and Spain came samples of acute and convalescent COVID-19.

TCRdb keeps only in-frame clones here, not all; method: immunoSEQ multiplex PCR. The table records around 300,000 clones, roughly 80% of them present only once. Germline V gene lookup returns CDR1 KGHSH and CDR2 LQKENI. V gave up 4 bases and J gave up 3 bases, with 16 bases separating them. The CDR3 contains 16 residues. The chain employs TRBV18 and TRBJ2-1; weak D call: TRBD2 (5 bases). Input material: peripheral blood. This TCR was recovered from a woman aged 45-59 years who had recovered from COVID-19. CDR3 region: CASSRRTEPIYNEQFF. CDR3 DNA sequence: TGTGCCAGCTCACGCAGGACTGAACCTATCTACAATGAGCAGTTCTTC.